This entry describes one TCR beta chain. Profiling relied on immunoSEQ multiplex PCR, and the TCRdb table lists in-frame clones only, not all of them. Among 180,000 or so clones listed, roughly 86% were seen once. Germline values: CDR1 SGHNT, CDR2 YYREEE (reference sequence). With 3 bases removed from V and 2 bases from J, the gap between germline ends came to 11 bases. This CDR3 comprises 14 residues. This sample was taken from a study of blood T cell repertoires in COVID-19. This sequence joins TRBV5-4 and TRBJ2-5; the D gene is possibly TRBD1 (6 bases). Sequencing was carried out using PBMCs or T cells enriched from blood (not recorded which). This sequence was found in a woman aged 25 to 45 who had recovered from COVID-19. The chain's CDR3 is CASSSKDSQETQYF. DNA for the CDR3: TGTGCCAGCAGCTCAAAGGACAGTCAAGAGACCCAGTACTTC.